This T cell receptor (beta chain) was sequenced in a study of blood T cell repertoires in COVID-19. On the study more broadly: Acute and convalescent COVID-19 specimens originated in the United States, Italy and Spain. Sources were T cells, B-cell-depleted T cells, or PBMCs; the material itself was cDNA or gDNA.

CDR1 is MGHDK and CDR2 is SYGVNS in the germline V gene. The CDR3 loop spans 18 amino acids. Trimming took 2 bases from V and 4 from J, leaving 23 bases between them. How the authors handled the data: For nucleated cells, counts were estimated from reference gene primer amplification. This table comes from immunoSEQ multiplex PCR, and its TCRdb copy is limited to in-frame clones, with some not included. Clone size and V and J calls were adopted from that table, with D and trimming inferred from the DNA. The sample consists of around 250,000 clones, more than 70% of them appearing once. This clone was detected only a few times.

The chain has TRBV25-1 and TRBJ1-2; weak D call: TRBD1 (6 bases). The TCR comes from a man older than 75 with acute or convalescent COVID-19. The sample comprised peripheral blood. CDR3 DNA: TGTGCCAGCAGTGAACCCCCCGGAATAGGGGGACACCCCTATGGCTACACCTTC. It codes for CASSEPPGIGGHPYGYTF.